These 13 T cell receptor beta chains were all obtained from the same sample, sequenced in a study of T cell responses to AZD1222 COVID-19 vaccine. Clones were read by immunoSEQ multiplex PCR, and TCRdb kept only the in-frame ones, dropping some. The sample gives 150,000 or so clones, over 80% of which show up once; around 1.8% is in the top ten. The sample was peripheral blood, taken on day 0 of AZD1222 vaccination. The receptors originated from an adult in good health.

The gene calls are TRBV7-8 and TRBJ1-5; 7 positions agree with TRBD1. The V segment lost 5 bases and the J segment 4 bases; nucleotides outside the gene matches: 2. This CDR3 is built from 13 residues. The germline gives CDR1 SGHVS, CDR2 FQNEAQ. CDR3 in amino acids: CASSKQGNQPQHF. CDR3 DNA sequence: TGTGCCAGCAGCAAACAGGGGAATCAGCCCCAGCATTTT. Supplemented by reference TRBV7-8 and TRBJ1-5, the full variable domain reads GAGVSQSPRYKVAKRGQDVALRCDPISGHVSLFWYQQALGQGPEFLTYFQNEAQLDKSGLPSDRFFAERPEGSVSTLKIQRTQQEDSAVYLCASSKQGNQPQHFGDGTRLSIL.

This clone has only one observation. CDR3 amino acids: CASSPDTGQGVYEQYF. The CDR3 DNA reads as TGTGCCAGCAGCCCTGATACGGGACAGGGGGTATACGAGCAGTACTTC. The chain combines TRBV6-6 with TRBJ2-7, with TRBD1 identical over 11 bases. Germline V CDR1 and CDR2: MNHNY, SVGAGI (reference sequence). V lost 6 bases and J lost 4; bases outside the gene matches: 11. This CDR3 has 16 amino acids.

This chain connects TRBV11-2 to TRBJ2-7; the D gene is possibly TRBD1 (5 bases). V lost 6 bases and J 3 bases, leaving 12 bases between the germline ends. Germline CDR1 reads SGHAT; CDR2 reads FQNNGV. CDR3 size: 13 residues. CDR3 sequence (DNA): TGTGCCAGCAGTGACACAGGTTTCTACGAGCAGTACTTC. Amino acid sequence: CASSDTGFYEQYF.

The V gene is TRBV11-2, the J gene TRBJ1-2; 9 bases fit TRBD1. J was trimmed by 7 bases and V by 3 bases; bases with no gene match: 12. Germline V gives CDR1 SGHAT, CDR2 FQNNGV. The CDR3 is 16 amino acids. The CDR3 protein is CASSFSAWDRAGGYTF. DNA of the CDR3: TGTGCCAGCAGCTTTAGCGCCTGGGACAGGGCAGGTGGCTACACCTTC.

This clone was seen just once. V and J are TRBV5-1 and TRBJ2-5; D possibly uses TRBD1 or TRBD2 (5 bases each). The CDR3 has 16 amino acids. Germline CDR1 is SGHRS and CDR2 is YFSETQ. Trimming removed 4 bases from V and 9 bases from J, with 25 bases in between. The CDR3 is CASSAMGTGPMGAQYF. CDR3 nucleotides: TGCGCCAGCAGCGCTATGGGGACCGGGCCAATGGGGGCCCAGTACTTC.

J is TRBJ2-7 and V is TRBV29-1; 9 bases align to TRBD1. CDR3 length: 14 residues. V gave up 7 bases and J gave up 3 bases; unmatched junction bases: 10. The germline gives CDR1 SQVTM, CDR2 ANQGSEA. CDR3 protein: CSAKRTGENYEQYF. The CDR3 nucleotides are TGCAGCGCCAAACGGACAGGGGAAAACTACGAGCAGTACTTC.

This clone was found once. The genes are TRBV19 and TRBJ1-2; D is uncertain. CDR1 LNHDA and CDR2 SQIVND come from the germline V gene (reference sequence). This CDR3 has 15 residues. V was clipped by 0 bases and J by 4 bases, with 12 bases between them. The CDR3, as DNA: TGTGCCAGTAGTATAGATATGAGCCAGCTCTATGGCTACACCTTC. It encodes CASSIDMSQLYGYTF.

This CDR3 reads CASSRGGTNYGYTF. DNA of the CDR3: TGTGCCAGCAGCCGGGGGGGGACGAACTATGGCTACACCTTC. V and J are TRBV14 and TRBJ1-2; TRBD1 might be the D (5 bases). V was shortened by 4 bases and J by 2 bases, with 11 bases between the two germline ends. Germline lookup yields CDR1 SGHDN and CDR2 FVKESK. The CDR3 spans 14 residues.

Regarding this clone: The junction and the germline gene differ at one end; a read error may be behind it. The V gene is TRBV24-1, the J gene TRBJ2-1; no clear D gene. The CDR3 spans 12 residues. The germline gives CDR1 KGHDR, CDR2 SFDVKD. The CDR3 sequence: CATSDFRNGQFF. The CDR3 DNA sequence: TGTGCCACCAGTGATTTCAGGAATGGGCAGTTCTTC.

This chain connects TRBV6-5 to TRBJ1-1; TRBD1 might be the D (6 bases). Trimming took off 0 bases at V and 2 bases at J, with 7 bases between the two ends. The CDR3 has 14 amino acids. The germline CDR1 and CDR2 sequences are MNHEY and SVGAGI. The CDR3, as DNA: TGTGCCAGCAGTTACTCGGGGGCTAACACTGAAGCTTTCTTT. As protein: CASSYSGANTEAFF.

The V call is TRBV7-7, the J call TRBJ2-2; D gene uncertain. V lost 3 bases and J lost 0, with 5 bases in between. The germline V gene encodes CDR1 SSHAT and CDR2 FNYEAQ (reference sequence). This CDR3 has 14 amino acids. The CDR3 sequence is CASSFNANTGELFF. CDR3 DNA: TGTGCCAGCAGCTTCAACGCGAACACCGGGGAGCTGTTTTTT.

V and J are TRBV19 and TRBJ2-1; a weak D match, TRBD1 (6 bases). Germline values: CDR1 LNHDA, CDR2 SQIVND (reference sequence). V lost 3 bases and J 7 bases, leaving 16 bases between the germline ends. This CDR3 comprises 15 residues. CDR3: CASSIQTTGQNEQFF. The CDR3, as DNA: TGTGCCAGTAGTATCCAAACTACAGGGCAGAATGAGCAGTTCTTC.

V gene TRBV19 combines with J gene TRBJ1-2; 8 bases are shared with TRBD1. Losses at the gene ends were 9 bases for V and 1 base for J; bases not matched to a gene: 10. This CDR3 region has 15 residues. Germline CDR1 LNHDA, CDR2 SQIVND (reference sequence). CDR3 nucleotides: TGTGCCAGCCGGGACAGGTATGCCGGTAACTATGGCTACACCTTC. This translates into CASRDRYAGNYGYTF.